This is a list of T cell receptor beta chains from one sample in a study of cytomegalovirus exposure and HLA in healthy donors. The repertoire was sequenced with immunoSEQ multiplex PCR; TCRdb's copy has only in-frame clones and lacks some. The data show some 130,000 clones, about four fifths seen once. Sequencing was done on a sample of PBMCs. These receptors all stem from a human donor in good health. CDR3s include the opening cysteine and the closing phenylalanine or tryptophan. The D gene is left open where the match is weak. Not all rows give a size; the values are once, few, many and, for expanded clones, a class.

>NA|TRBV11-2|TRBJ1-1|NA
TGTGCCAGCAGCTTAGACCGCCCTAACCTTAAGAACACTGAAGCTTTCTTT
CASSLDRPNLKNTEAFF
>NA|TRBV10-1|TRBJ2-1|TRBD2
TGCGCCAGCAGTGAGTCCGGGGGGGGTGCCTACAATGAGCAGTTCTTC
CASSESGGGAYNEQFF
>NA|TRBV7-9|TRBJ1-2|NA
TGTGCCAGCAGCTTAGAGACTCTTAACTATGGCTACACCTTC
CASSLETLNYGYTF
>NA|TRBV6-1|TRBJ1-2|TRBD1
TGTGCCAGCAGTTCTTTGTTGGACAGGGATGGCTACACCTTC
CASSSLLDRDGYTF
>NA|TRBV11-2|TRBJ2-3|NA
TGTGCCAGCAGCCCGACCAGGGACTCTCTAAGCACAGATACGCAGTATTTT
CASSPTRDSLSTDTQYF
>NA|TRBV5-4|TRBJ1-1|NA
TGTGCCAGCAGCTTAAGAGCCCGGGGGGATCGCACTGAAGCTTTCTTT
CASSLRARGDRTEAFF
>NA|TRBV4-1|TRBJ2-1|TRBD2
TGCGCCAGCAGCCTAACTAGCGGGGGGGCTGGTGAGCAGTTCTTC
CASSLTSGGAGEQFF
>NA|TRBV11-2|TRBJ1-5|TRBD1
TGTGCCAGCAGCTTAGGCCCCGGGACAGGCCCCAATCAGCCCCAGCATTTT
CASSLGPGTGPNQPQHF
>NA|TRBV5-1|TRBJ1-2|TRBD1
TGCGCCAGCAGCTTGGGAGGGCAGGGGGCGTTTGGCTACACCTTC
CASSLGGQGAFGYTF
>NA|TRBV6-5|TRBJ1-6|TRBD1
TGTGCCAGCAGTGGGACAGGTTCCTATAATTCACCCCTCCACTTT
CASSGTGSYNSPLHF
>NA|TRBV6-1|TRBJ2-3|TRBD1
TGTGCCAGCAGTGTACTTACAGGGGTCGGCACAGATACGCAGTATTTT
CASSVLTGVGTDTQYF
>NA|TRBV19|TRBJ1-5|TRBD1
TGTGCCAGTACCCTCGGACAGGGCTTCGATCAGCCCCAGCATTTT
CASTLGQGFDQPQHF
>once|TRBV5-1|TRBJ2-7|NA
TGCGCCAGCAGAGGCCTACAGAACGAGCAGTACTTC
CASRGLQNEQYF
>NA|TRBV7-6|TRBJ2-3|TRBD2
TGTGCCAGCAGCTTAGCGGCTAGCGGGGGATACACAGATACGCAGTATTTT
CASSLAASGGYTDTQYF
>NA|TRBV29-1|TRBJ2-7|NA
TGCAGCGTTTACCGGGACTCCTCCTACGAGCAGTACTTC
CSVYRDSSYEQYF
>few|TRBV7-9|TRBJ2-7|TRBD1
TGTTCCAGCAGCGGTCGTGGAGGTCCGGGACAGGGGAGTGAGCAGTACTTC
CSSSGRGGPGQGSEQYF
>NA|TRBV29-1|TRBJ1-1|NA
TGCAGCGCACATGAACAGGGATTGAACACTGAAGCTTTCTTT
CSAHEQGLNTEAFF
>once|TRBV6-1|TRBJ1-4|TRBD1
TGTGCCAGCTGGACAGGAGAAAATGAAAAACTGTTTTTT
CASWTGENEKLFF
>once|TRBV9|TRBJ2-2|TRBD2
TGTGCCAGCAGCGTAGGGACTAGCTTCGACACCGGGGAGCTGTTTTTT
CASSVGTSFDTGELFF
>NA|TRBV2|TRBJ1-1|NA
TGTGCCAGCAGTGAAGGGGGGGGAGGCATGAACACTGAAGCTTTCTTT
CASSEGGGGMNTEAFF
>NA|TRBV11-2|TRBJ2-7|NA
TGTGCCAGCAGCTCGACAAGACAGACCTACGAGCAGTACTTC
CASSSTRQTYEQYF
>NA|TRBV27|TRBJ1-6|NA
TGTGCCAGCGGCCCTTTGGGGGGGCCCTCAACAAATTCACCCCTCCACTTT
CASGPLGGPSTNSPLHF
>NA|TRBV2|TRBJ2-7|NA
TGTGCCAGCACGCAGGAAGCCTACGAGCAGTACTTC
CASTQEAYEQYF